This T cell receptor beta chain came from a study of T cells in Graves' hyperthyroidism and ophthalmopathy (dated by TCRdb to the late 2010s). Study-wide context: Peripheral blood samples were taken at initial diagnosis, before any treatment was given. Following sampling, methimazole starting at 30 mg daily was given to hyperthyroidism patients, and high-dose intravenous methylprednisolone was given to ophthalmopathy patients. Whether ophthalmopathy could be predicted prospectively was tested in an independent validation cohort made up of fewer than 20 hyperthyroidism patients plus 17 patients who later progressed to ophthalmopathy. For training and testing, the 100 patients in the discovery cohort were randomly divided in a 7:3 ratio. TCR Vbeta CDR3 sequencing of 135 peripheral blood samples (fewer than 45 ophthalmopathy, under 80 hyperthyroidism and roughly 17 progressor patients) is reported in the paper. To identify distinguishing TCR V-J signatures, a discovery cohort of about a hundred patients was used, comprising 43 with Graves' ophthalmopathy and roughly 60 with stable Graves' hyperthyroidism. In addition, the study compared T-cell repertoires in thyroid tissue and in blood from six Graves' hyperthyroidism patients. What the study reported, not specific to this receptor: Most expanded thyroid clonotypes (frequency above 0.001) were also found in blood, which suggests that blood repertoires may mirror thyroid immune responses. In cross-validation, a model built on a 13 V-J signature told ophthalmopathy apart from stable hyperthyroidism with 87.88% sensitivity and about 81% specificity, and in testing the same model reached 80%/75%. No statistical method was used to set the sample size in advance, and investigators knew the group allocation. During validation, the model predicted progression to ophthalmopathy a median of around 7 months ahead of onset, with almost 71% sensitivity and under 85% specificity.

Stable Graves' hyperthyroidism was defined as the absence of progression to ophthalmopathy over 18 months of follow-up. Hyperthyroidism patients were newly diagnosed, had a disease duration of under 2 months, and were aged 18 to 65 years. Exclusion was applied to patients with uncontrolled infections, other autoimmune diseases, pregnancy or lactation. Clinical symptoms, serum thyroxine and TRAb, thyroid ultrasound, and orbital computed tomography formed the basis for the diagnoses. Ficoll-Paque density gradient centrifugation was used to isolate PBMCs from 8.5 to 10 ml of fresh peripheral blood. Total RNA was extracted with Trizol reagent, and quality was checked on an Agilent 2100 Bioanalyzer. This clonotype has a count of ten or more. Its antigen specificity is not known. Qualities for individual bases were not recorded, and no much larger clone is one base off. The junction carries 11 bases between V and J, which are trimmed by 0 bases and 4 bases respectively. The CDR3 sequence holds 15 residues, the cysteine and phenylalanine included. Only the CDR3 portion is preserved as DNA: 45 bases, with reading frame beginning at the first base. Reading the germline V gene gives CDR1 SGDLS and CDR2 YYNGEE.

The TCR beta CDR3 regions were amplified from the RNA transcripts. A first-round RT-PCR of the TCR CDR3 used the HTBI primer set with the Qiagen OneStep RT-PCR kit. A second multiplex PCR round built the libraries, followed by size selection and purification. Libraries were sequenced paired-end with 100 bp reads on an Illumina HiSeq2000. Concerning the study's data processing: Raw data were processed with SOAPnuke, discarding reads with adapters, uncalled bases, mean Phred below 15, or no exact constant-primer or identifier match. High-quality paired reads were merged with COPE v1.2.5, and unique nucleotide sequences were defined as clonotypes. MiTCR v1.1 was used to align the clonotypes against IMGT TRBV, TRBD and TRBJ reference segments. Only V-J combinations with frequency above 0.0001, covering about 99% of repertoires, were analysed. A TCS score was defined as the ratio between F50 (clonal expansion) and ExV (chaos), using BLOSUM62-based TCRdist between CDR3 peptides within each V-J. Welch's t-statistics and random forest reduced roughly 530 V-J features to under 15, which were used in a naive Bayes classifier (R e1071). The raw public data were reprocessed by TCRdb itself: fastp quality trimming at Q25, MiXCR clonotype calling, in-frame beta chains only. Rows with one shared CDR3 protein collapse into an entry with the most common genes and DNA. For this entry, the V and J calls and clone size follow TCRdb and not the study's own pipeline. This sample comprises more than 150,000 distinct CDR3 sequences, about 17% of them detected only once. Clones ranked in the top ten supply 25% to 30% of the sample.

Sequencing used blood. Here the chain combines TRBV9 and TRBJ1-5, with TRBD1 perhaps the D gene, on 5 matching bases. The TCR originated in a woman aged 50 to 65 with Graves' hyperthyroidism. The DNA reads as follows: TGTGCCAGCAGCGTAGGACAGTCCTGGAATCAGCCCCAGCATTTT. Protein translation: CASSVGQSWNQPQHF.